These 12 T cell receptor beta chains were all obtained from the same sample, sequenced in a study of T cell responses to AZD1222 COVID-19 vaccine. Here immunoSEQ multiplex PCR was the method, and the copy in TCRdb shows in-frame clones only, minus some. This table holds 130,000 or so clones, 85% to 90% found once. The sample in question was peripheral blood, obtained on day 0 of AZD1222 vaccination. The source is an adult in good health.

This chain links TRBV5-8 with TRBJ1-4, with D hard to call. Germline V gene data show CDR1 as SGHTS and CDR2 as YDEGEE. Trimming took 1 base from V and 3 from J, leaving 10 bases between them. The CDR3 spans 15 residues. The CDR3: CASSLRPRSNEKLFF. DNA for the CDR3: TGTGCCAGCAGCTTGCGTCCCCGGTCTAATGAAAAACTGTTTTTT.

This clone was observed a few times. The genes are TRBV7-8 and TRBJ2-1, with a weak D call TRBD1 (6 bases). This CDR3 has 16 residues. V gave up 1 base and J gave up 1 base, with 11 bases separating them. From germline, CDR1 is SGHVS and CDR2 FQNEAQ. CDR3 loop: CASSLVGGTSYNEQFF. Written as DNA, the CDR3 is TGTGCCAGCAGCTTAGTAGGTGGGACATCCTACAATGAGCAGTTCTTC.

This chain connects TRBV29-1 to TRBJ2-1, with 9 bases lining up with TRBD2. The CDR3 extends over 14 amino acids. The junction had 7 bases not matched to a gene; V was cut back by 6 bases and J by 4 bases. Germline-derived CDR1 and CDR2 are SQVTM and ANQGSEA. The CDR3 coding sequence is TGCAGCGTCTCCGGGACTAGCATTTACAATGAGCAGTTCTTC. This codes for CSVSGTSIYNEQFF.

The V call is TRBV25-1, the J call TRBJ2-1; no reliable D call. Germline V CDR1 and CDR2: MGHDK, SYGVNS. This CDR3 has 14 residues. V lost 8 bases and J lost 0, with 11 bases in between. In DNA, the CDR3 is TGTGCCAGCGGCGGATCCGGCTCCTACAATGAGCAGTTCTTC. Residues: CASGGSGSYNEQFF.

The V gene is TRBV18, the J gene TRBJ2-6; TRBD1 agrees at 7 bases. The ends lost 6 bases at V and 1 base at J; junction bases unmatched: 3. Germline values: CDR1 KGHSH, CDR2 LQKENI. This CDR3 has 15 residues. The CDR3, as DNA: TGTGCCAGCTCCGGGACAGTTTCTGGGGCCAACGTCCTGACTTTC. Translation gives CASSGTVSGANVLTF.

This chain connects TRBV2 to TRBJ1-1; possibly TRBD1 for D (6 bases). CDR1 is SNHLY and CDR2 is FYNNEI in the germline V gene. With 2 bases removed from V and 11 bases from J, the gap between germline ends came to 12 bases. This CDR3 comprises 12 residues. DNA for the CDR3: TGTGCCAGCAGTGAACCGGGACATTCGGCTTTCTTT. This gives the protein CASSEPGHSAFF.

This chain links TRBV5-6 with TRBJ1-5; D ambiguous. The CDR3 loop spans 15 amino acids. Trimming left V 4 bases short and J 2 bases short, with 13 bases between. CDR1 SGHDT and CDR2 YYEEEE come from the germline V gene. For the CDR3, the DNA is TGTGCCAGCAGCCATATGGCCGGGGGCAATCAGCCCCAGCATTTT. It translates to CASSHMAGGNQPQHF. Full variable domain (rest looked up from reference TRBV5-6 and TRBJ1-5): DAGVTQSPTHLIKTRGQQVTLRCSPKSGHDTVSWYQQALGQGPQFIFQYYEEEERQRGNFPDRFSGHQFPNYSSELNVNALLLGDSALYLCASSHMAGGNQPQHFGDGTRLSIL.

V usage is TRBV9 and J usage is TRBJ1-2, with a tentative D call TRBD1 (6 bases). Germline-derived CDR1 and CDR2 are SGDLS and YYNGEE. Trimming took 3 bases from V and 8 from J, leaving 23 bases between them. The CDR3 is made up of 16 amino acids. CDR3: CASSATGSTRAEGYTF. CDR3 nucleotides: TGTGCCAGCAGCGCGACAGGCTCCACAAGGGCGGAAGGCTACACCTTC.

This clone was seen only a few times. The chain is built from TRBV24-1 and TRBJ1-1, with 7 bases lining up with TRBD1. Germline V gene data show CDR1 as KGHDR and CDR2 as SFDVKD. The CDR3 contains 12 residues. Trimming cost V 9 bases and J 7 bases; bases outside gene matches: 7. The CDR3 loop reads CATQGQRGEAFF. DNA for the CDR3: TGTGCCACCCAGGGACAGCGAGGTGAAGCTTTCTTT.

The J gene is TRBJ2-7, the V gene TRBV6-1; possibly TRBD2 for D (5 bases). Germline CDR1 is MNHNS and CDR2 is SASEGT. The CDR3 loop spans 14 amino acids. V lost 2 bases to trimming and J lost 3 bases, with 11 bases between them. This CDR3 reads CASSEWTDYYEQYF. DNA for the CDR3: TGTGCCAGCAGTGAATGGACCGACTACTACGAGCAGTACTTC.

The chain employs TRBV5-1 and TRBJ1-2; 7 bases agree with TRBD1. The V and J ends lost 0 bases and 6 bases, in that order; junction bases with no gene match: 5. The germline CDR1 and CDR2 sequences are SGHRS and YFSETQ. CDR3 size: 14 residues. The CDR3 sequence is CASSLGAGGNGYTF. CDR3 coding DNA: TGCGCCAGCAGCTTGGGTGCAGGGGGGAATGGCTACACCTTC. The whole variable domain, filled in from reference TRBV5-1 and TRBJ1-2, reads KAGVTQTPRYLIKTRGQQVTLSCSPISGHRSVSWYQQTPGQGLQFLFEYFSETQRNKGNFPGRFSGRQFSNSRSEMNVSTLELGDSALYLCASSLGAGGNGYTFGSGTRLTVV.

The genes are TRBV3-1 (or the pseudogene TRBV3-2) and TRBJ2-3; 7 bases are a match to TRBD2. Trimming cost V 4 bases and J 5 bases; bases outside gene matches: 6. From germline, CDR1 is LGHDT and CDR2 YNNKEL (reference sequence). The CDR3 is 14 amino acids. CDR3 residues: CASSPRELGDTQYF. CDR3 nucleotide sequence: TGTGCCAGCAGCCCGCGGGAGCTAGGAGATACGCAGTATTTT.